This TCR beta chain was captured by sequencing in a study of T cell responses to AZD1222 COVID-19 vaccine. General study results and limits: Clonal diversity was possibly underestimated; the donors were predominantly white British and more often female. There were vaccine-associated CD4 TCRs across spike, dominant at 160-218 and 743-854. When two AZD1222 doses had been given, Spike-specific TCR breadth and depth rose. Baseline seropositivity characterized only six AZD1222 recipients.

Trimming took 7 bases from V and 0 from J, leaving 9 bases between them. The CDR3 is 14 residues long. The germline CDR1 and CDR2 sequences are MNHEY and SMNVEV (reference sequence). On this clone itself: Its antigen remains unidentified.

The protocol was immunoSEQ multiplex PCR, while the TCRdb copy is restricted to in-frame clones and leaves out a portion. The sample includes 100,000 to 150,000 clones, 90% to 95% of them seen just once. The source of this sequence is an adult in good health. The chain uses TRBV27 and TRBJ2-2; D unresolved. Sequencing was performed on peripheral blood, taken on day 0 of AZD1222 vaccination. The CDR3 spells CASTRFANTGELFF. CDR3 coding DNA: TGTGCCAGCACACGATTCGCGAACACCGGGGAGCTGTTTTTT.